This entry lists 32 T cell receptor beta chains sequenced from one sample in a study of patients and donors after allogeneic stem cell transplantation. Each CDR3 protein is one row after TCRdb ran MiXCR on the RT-PCR reads. The table shows about 960,000 distinct CDR3 sequences, with more than 15% occurring only once. Sequencing was done on a sample of blood, either unsorted or a sorted T cell fraction (not recorded which). Source of these receptors: a human donor who was either an allogeneic HSCT recipient or a stem cell or donor lymphocyte infusion donor (not recorded which). It is not recorded whose cells these are; they may come from a transplant donor.

The table lists this clonotype with a few counts. The chain uses TRBV28 and TRBJ1-2, with D unresolved. The germline V and J ends were trimmed by 6 bases and 4 bases, with 9 bases remaining between them. CDR3 length equals 12 residues. Germline lookup yields CDR1 MDHEN and CDR2 SYDVKM. The CDR3 reads CASSQVPYGYTF. The CDR3 region has the DNA TGTGCCAGCAGCCAAGTTCCCTATGGCTACACCTTC.

The genes are TRBV7-3 and TRBJ1-1, with D unclear. The CDR3 is 13 residues long. Germline lookup yields CDR1 SGHTA and CDR2 FQGTGA. The V and J ends lost 2 bases and 7 bases respectively, with 11 bases between them. The chain's CDR3 is CASSLAIRSEAFF. Written as DNA, the CDR3 is TGTGCCAGCAGCTTAGCCATACGGAGTGAAGCTTTCTTT.

The J gene is TRBJ2-3, the V gene TRBV18, with D unresolved. This CDR3 region has 17 residues. Germline V lookup: CDR1 KGHSH, CDR2 LQKENI. V lost 0 bases and J 0 bases, leaving 13 bases between the germline ends. CDR3 sequence (DNA): TGTGCCAGCTCACCACCACTGTCCCGACTGAGCACAGATACGCAGTATTTT. Protein: CASSPPLSRLSTDTQYF.

This clonotype occurred a few times. The chain uses TRBV12-3 or TRBV12-4 and TRBJ2-5, with D possibly TRBD2 on 5 matching bases. V lost 3 bases and J 2 bases, leaving 10 bases between the germline ends. The CDR3 is made up of 14 amino acids. The CDR3 DNA reads TGTGCCAGCAGTTTGTTAACGGGGCAAGAGACCCAGTACTTC. Translation: CASSLLTGQETQYF.

The gene calls are TRBV7-9 and TRBJ1-1; 9 nucleotides match TRBD1. CDR3 size: 17 residues. Trimming at V came to 4 bases and at J to 1 base, leaving 10 bases not matched to a gene. The germline gives CDR1 SEHNR, CDR2 FQNEAQ (reference sequence). CDR3 in amino acids: CASSSPGTGLKNTEAFF. In DNA form, the CDR3 reads TGTGCCAGCAGCTCCCCCGGGACAGGGTTGAAGAACACTGAAGCTTTCTTT. Full variable domain (outside the CDR3, taken from reference TRBV7-9 and TRBJ1-1): DTGVSQNPRHKITKRGQNVTFRCDPISEHNRLYWYRQTLGQGPEFLTYFQNEAQLEKSRLLSDRFSAERPKGSFSTLEIQRTEQGDSAMYLCASSSPGTGLKNTEAFFGQGTRLTVV.

The chain has TRBV12-3 or TRBV12-4 and TRBJ2-7; TRBD2 aligns across 11 bases. V shed 2 bases and J 2 bases; nucleotides not matched to a gene: 8. This CDR3 is 17 amino acids long. In DNA, the CDR3 is TGTGCCAGCAGTTTAAGGTCTAGCGGGGGGAGACCCTACGAGCAGTACTTC. This codes for CASSLRSSGGRPYEQYF.

V is TRBV7-3 and J is TRBJ2-1; D not resolved. Deletions cut 4 bases from V and 1 base from J, with 5 bases between. The CDR3 is 13 amino acids. CDR1 and CDR2 (germline): SGHTA, FQGTGA. The CDR3 DNA reads as TGTGCCAGCAGCTATACTTCCTACAATGAGCAGTTCTTC. Its protein product is CASSYTSYNEQFF.

CDR3: CASSEVGWRRNEQFF. In DNA, the CDR3 is TGTGCCAGCAGTGAAGTGGGGTGGCGGAGGAATGAGCAGTTCTTC. The chain is built from TRBV6-1 and TRBJ2-1; a weak D match, TRBD2 (5 bases). V shed 1 base and J shed 7 bases, with 14 bases lying between them. The CDR3 extends over 15 amino acids. Germline CDR1 MNHNS, CDR2 SASEGT.

The rearrangement uses TRBV5-5 and TRBJ2-7; D possibly uses TRBD1 or TRBD2 (5 bases each). CDR1 is SGHKS and CDR2 is YYEKEE in the germline V gene (reference sequence). V dropped 0 bases and J dropped 0 bases, with 13 bases sitting between them. The CDR3 runs 16 residues. CDR3 amino acids: CASSLAPGTTSYEQYF. The CDR3 bases are TGTGCCAGCAGCTTGGCTCCAGGGACCACCTCCTACGAGCAGTACTTC.

The chain links TRBV7-9 to TRBJ2-7; D might be TRBD1 (5 bases). CDR3 length: 15 amino acids. Trimming took off 5 bases at V and 2 bases at J, with 16 bases between the two ends. The germline gives CDR1 SEHNR, CDR2 FQNEAQ (reference sequence). The CDR3 DNA is TGTGCCAGCAGCCTGCGATTAGACAGACCCTACGAGCAGTACTTC. This encodes CASSLRLDRPYEQYF.

The chain's CDR3 is CASSLANGGRTEAFF. The CDR3 bases are TGCGCCAGCAGCTTGGCCAACGGGGGTAGAACTGAAGCTTTCTTT. The gene calls are TRBV5-1 and TRBJ1-1, with a possible D match to TRBD1 (5 bases). This CDR3 contains 15 residues. Germline V CDR1 and CDR2: SGHRS, YFSETQ. The V and J ends lost 0 bases and 5 bases respectively, with 14 bases between them.

This clonotype was seen a few times. V is TRBV6-1 and J is TRBJ1-1; D is unclear. The V end was cut by 5 bases, the J end by 3 bases, with 7 bases between. Germline assignment: CDR1 MNHNS and CDR2 SASEGT. The CDR3 runs to 12 residues. CDR3 coding DNA: TGTGCCAGCAGTCGGCCTTACACTGAAGCTTTCTTT. Its translation is CASSRPYTEAFF.

There are a few counts of this clonotype. This chain joins TRBV10-3 and TRBJ2-3, with D perhaps matching TRBD1 (7 bases). The CDR3 contains 16 residues. CDR1 is ENHRY, CDR2 SYGVKD, per germline. V was shortened by 6 bases and J by 7 bases, with 23 bases between the two germline ends. The CDR3 reads CAIRETGTSSSYTQYF. DNA for the CDR3: TGTGCCATCAGAGAGACAGGGACTTCCTCTTCTTATACGCAGTATTTT.

This clonotype was observed a few times. The V gene is TRBV12-3 or TRBV12-4, the J gene TRBJ2-3; TRBD2 matches at 9 bases. The V segment lost 6 bases and the J segment 2 bases; nucleotides outside the gene matches: 6. This CDR3 region has 15 residues. CDR3 DNA: TGTGCCAGCAGCACCGGGACTAGCTACACAGATACGCAGTATTTT. Its translation is CASSTGTSYTDTQYF.

V and J are TRBV11-2 and TRBJ2-3, with D perhaps TRBD2 (6 bases). CDR1 SGHAT and CDR2 FQNNGV come from the germline V gene. CDR3 length equals 16 residues. V dropped 5 bases and J dropped 2 bases, with 17 bases sitting between them. The CDR3 region has the DNA TGTGCCAGCAGCCCCCTGGTGGGAGGCTACACAGATACGCAGTATTTT. Translating gives CASSPLVGGYTDTQYF.

This clonotype was seen many times. The chain uses TRBV12-3 or TRBV12-4 and TRBJ2-7; perhaps TRBD1 as D (6 bases). V lost 6 bases to trimming and J lost 0 bases, with 12 bases between them. CDR3 size: 14 residues. CDR3 residues: CASSPDSSSYEQYF. In DNA form, the CDR3 reads TGTGCCAGCAGCCCGGACAGTTCCTCCTACGAGCAGTACTTC.

V is TRBV5-1 and J is TRBJ2-5; no firm D call. The V gene's germline CDR1 is SGHRS and CDR2 YFSETQ. V shed 3 bases and J shed 5 bases, with 11 bases lying between them. The CDR3 loop spans 13 amino acids. The CDR3 sequence is CASSSEARETQYF. The CDR3 bases are TGCGCCAGCAGCTCGGAAGCACGGGAGACCCAGTACTTC.

This clonotype has more than one count but fewer than ten. V usage is TRBV5-1 and J usage is TRBJ1-1, with D possibly matching TRBD1 (5 bases). The germline V and J ends were trimmed by 1 base and 6 bases, with 16 bases remaining between them. Germline V gene lookup returns CDR1 SGHRS and CDR2 YFSETQ. The CDR3 sequence is 15 residues long. The CDR3 coding sequence is TGCGCCAGCAGCTTGACCGTCCAGGGTCAGGCTGAAGCTTTCTTT. It specifies CASSLTVQGQAEAFF. Together with reference TRBV5-1 and TRBJ1-1, the CDR3 gives the full variable domain: KAGVTQTPRYLIKTRGQQVTLSCSPISGHRSVSWYQQTPGQGLQFLFEYFSETQRNKGNFPGRFSGRQFSNSRSEMNVSTLELGDSALYLCASSLTVQGQAEAFFGQGTRLTVV.

The chain uses TRBV18 and TRBJ2-3; TRBD1 is a possible D gene (6 bases). The CDR3 covers 15 residues. Trimming removed 3 bases from V and 2 bases from J, with 12 bases in between. CDR1 and CDR2 from the germline V gene are KGHSH and LQKENI. The CDR3 DNA is TGTGCCAGCTCACCGGGGGACAAGTCCACAGATACGCAGTATTTT. Amino acid sequence: CASSPGDKSTDTQYF.

The rearrangement links TRBV12-3 or TRBV12-4 to TRBJ2-1, with a weak D call TRBD2 (5 bases). V was cut by 0 bases and J by 8 bases, with 8 bases left in between. This CDR3 region has 13 residues. CDR3 sequence (DNA): TGTGCCAGCAGTTTAGCGCTCGGGGATGAGCAGTTCTTC. Translated, it gives CASSLALGDEQFF.

There are a few counts of this clonotype. The chain recombines TRBV12-3 or TRBV12-4 with TRBJ1-1; D unresolved. V lost 10 bases and J lost 4, with 7 bases in between. The CDR3 contains 10 residues. CDR3 in DNA: TGTGCCACCCTAGCCACTGAAGCTTTCTTT. Its translation is CATLATEAFF.

The V call is TRBV27, the J call TRBJ1-4; D gene ambiguous. CDR3 length: 14 residues. The V and J ends lost 7 bases and 0 bases respectively, with 9 bases between them. Per germline, CDR1 MNHEY and CDR2 SMNVEV (reference sequence). The CDR3 region is CASKTGATNEKLFF. The CDR3 coding sequence is TGTGCCAGCAAAACCGGTGCAACTAATGAAAAACTGTTTTTT.

This clonotype came up many times. The chain is built from TRBV5-1 and TRBJ2-1, with 8 positions matching TRBD2. CDR1 is SGHRS, CDR2 YFSETQ, per germline. The J segment lost 4 bases and the V segment lost 5 bases, leaving 11 bases of the junction unmatched. The CDR3 is 16 amino acids. As DNA, the CDR3 is TGCGCCAGCAGTCCGGTAGCGGGAAGAATGTACAATGAGCAGTTCTTC. It is translated as CASSPVAGRMYNEQFF.

This clonotype was counted between two and nine times. This chain connects TRBV6-1 to TRBJ2-1; 12 bases fit TRBD2. The length of the CDR3 is 16 residues. The germline V gene encodes CDR1 MNHNS and CDR2 SASEGT. V lost 2 bases, J lost 10 bases, and 9 bases stayed unmatched. The CDR3 coding sequence is TGTGCCAGCAGTGAAAGACCTAGCGGGGGGGTATGGGAGCAGTTCTTC. Protein: CASSERPSGGVWEQFF.

This clonotype was detected only a few times. The chain uses TRBV20-1 and TRBJ2-3, with 9 bases that match TRBD2. CDR1 DFQATT and CDR2 SNEGSKA come from the germline V gene (reference sequence). V shed 7 bases, J shed 1 base, and the junction held 6 bases outside the gene matches. CDR3 length: 14 residues. The CDR3 DNA reads as TGCAGTGGGGCCCGGACTAGCGGCACAGATACGCAGTATTTT. Translated: CSGARTSGTDTQYF.

This clonotype was counted only a few times. This chain links TRBV9 with TRBJ2-7, with 7 bases identical to TRBD1. Trimming cost V 4 bases and J 3 bases; bases outside gene matches: 10. The CDR3 totals 15 residues. Germline CDR1 is SGDLS and CDR2 is YYNGEE. The CDR3 coding sequence is TGTGCCAGCAGCCCCAGGGGGACCCTACTCTACGAGCAGTACTTC. It yields the protein CASSPRGTLLYEQYF.

This clonotype showed up many times. This sequence joins TRBV5-6 and TRBJ2-1; the D is unclear. Trimming removed 6 bases at V and 8 bases at J, with 9 bases between. The CDR3 loop spans 11 amino acids. Germline V gene sequence: CDR1 SGHDT, CDR2 YYEEEE. CDR3 in amino acids: CASKNSDEQFF. The CDR3 DNA is TGTGCCAGCAAAAACAGCGATGAGCAGTTCTTC.

The chain carries TRBV3-1 and TRBJ2-7; TRBD2 agrees at 7 bases. The germline gives CDR1 LGHDT, CDR2 YNNKEL (reference sequence). The V gene end was trimmed by 0 bases and the J gene end by 7 bases; junction bases not matched to a gene: 6. The CDR3 spans 14 residues. In nucleotides, the CDR3 is TGTGCCAGCAGCCAAGATCCGGGGGGTGTGGAGCAGTACTTC. Protein: CASSQDPGGVEQYF.

This clonotype was counted at least ten times. V usage is TRBV5-6 and J usage is TRBJ2-3; D is unresolved. V was shortened by 4 bases and J by 0 bases, with 18 bases between the two germline ends. Per the germline V gene, CDR1 is SGHDT and CDR2 is YYEEEE. This CDR3 has 17 amino acids. CDR3 sequence: CASSPERDFPSTDTQYF. CDR3 in DNA: TGTGCCAGCAGCCCGGAAAGGGATTTTCCTAGCACAGATACGCAGTATTTT.

This clonotype came up a few times. The V gene is TRBV27, the J gene TRBJ2-7; D call uncertain. The CDR3 is 14 amino acids. Germline V gene data show CDR1 as MNHEY and CDR2 as SMNVEV (reference sequence). Trimming cost V 5 bases and J 0 bases, with 11 bases left between them. CDR3 amino acids: CASSTTSSSYEQYF. The CDR3 DNA reads as TGTGCCAGCAGTACGACAAGCAGCTCCTACGAGCAGTACTTC.

The chain employs TRBV7-9 and TRBJ1-5; D not certain. The CDR3 length is 13 residues. CDR1 is SEHNR, CDR2 FQNEAQ, per germline (reference sequence). The V and J ends lost 6 bases and 3 bases respectively, with 9 bases between them. In DNA, the CDR3 is TGTGCCAGCAGTTCGCAGCCCAATCAGCCCCAGCATTTT. This sequence encodes CASSSQPNQPQHF.

This clonotype has more than one count but fewer than ten. The chain couples TRBV5-1 to TRBJ2-2; D ambiguous. Germline values: CDR1 SGHRS, CDR2 YFSETQ. The V end lost 3 bases, the J end lost 2 bases, and 14 bases lay between the germline ends. The CDR3 has 16 amino acids. This CDR3 is CASSSIFLLNTGELFF. The CDR3 DNA follows: TGCGCCAGCAGCTCGATTTTTCTTCTTAACACCGGGGAGCTGTTTTTT.